A single sample gave rise to the 17 T cell receptor beta chains below, sequenced in a study of cytomegalovirus exposure and HLA in healthy donors. In the PCR, 60 Vbeta and 13 Jbeta primers were used. The method was immunoSEQ multiplex PCR; TCRdb's version includes in-frame clones alone and lacks a portion of them. This sample carries some 150,000 clones, about 77% of them seen once, and the ten largest clones take around 1.7%. Sequencing was performed on PBMCs. The receptors derive from a female donor in good health and CMV-seronegative.

This clone appeared a few times. The gene calls are TRBV19 and TRBJ1-1; 11 bases map to TRBD1. V trimming: 6 bases; J trimming: 3 bases; junction bases outside the gene matches: 12. CDR1 LNHDA and CDR2 SQIVND come from the germline V gene (reference sequence). The CDR3 is made up of 17 amino acids. The CDR3 bases are TGTGCCAGTAGCTCTAGATGGACAGGGGGCGCGGACACTGAAGCTTTCTTT. It translates to CASSSRWTGGADTEAFF.

The chain couples TRBV9 to TRBJ2-2; 9 bases align to TRBD2. From germline, CDR1 is SGDLS and CDR2 YYNGEE. V was pared by 4 bases and J by 7 bases, with 11 bases of the junction left unmatched. The CDR3 totals 16 residues. CDR3 coding DNA: TGTGCCAGCAGCCCACGACTAGCGGCGGGCGGCGGGGAGCTGTTTTTT. Its protein is CASSPRLAAGGGELFF. The full variable domain, rest sourced from reference TRBV9 and TRBJ2-2, is DSGVTQTPKHLITATGQRVTLRCSPRSGDLSVYWYQQSLDQGLQFLIQYYNGEERAKGNILERFSAQQFPDLHSELNLSSLELGDSALYFCASSPRLAAGGGELFFGEGSRLTVL.

CDR3: CASSETATGGREPQHF. In DNA, the CDR3 is TGTGCCAGCAGTGAGACGGCGACAGGGGGCCGAGAGCCCCAGCATTTT. This chain uses TRBV6-1 with TRBJ1-5; 10 nucleotides match TRBD1. V dropped 3 bases and J dropped 8; count of bases not matched to a gene: 10. The CDR3 is 16 residues long. Germline V CDR1 and CDR2: MNHNS, SASEGT.

The chain has TRBV12-5 and TRBJ2-3; 15 bases match TRBD2. Germline CDR1 LGHNT, CDR2 FRNRAP. The CDR3 loop spans 15 amino acids. V lost 7 bases, J lost 6 bases, and 5 bases stayed unmatched. CDR3: CASAPGTSGRDTQYF. CDR3 nucleotides: TGTGCTAGTGCCCCGGGGACTAGCGGGAGGGATACGCAGTATTTT.

The rearrangement uses TRBV9 and TRBJ1-4; 7 bases match TRBD1. The CDR3 length is 16 residues. The V gene end was trimmed by 4 bases and the J gene end by 0 bases; junction bases not matched to a gene: 6. Germline V gene sequence: CDR1 SGDLS, CDR2 YYNGEE. CDR3 nucleotide sequence: TGTGCCAGCAGCCCCCGACAGGGACCAACTAATGAAAAACTGTTTTTT. Translated, it gives CASSPRQGPTNEKLFF. Together with reference TRBV9 and TRBJ1-4, the CDR3 gives the full variable domain: DSGVTQTPKHLITATGQRVTLRCSPRSGDLSVYWYQQSLDQGLQFLIQYYNGEERAKGNILERFSAQQFPDLHSELNLSSLELGDSALYFCASSPRQGPTNEKLFFGSGTQLSVL.

A single count supports this clone. J is TRBJ2-7 and V is TRBV7-9; 12 nucleotides agree with TRBD1. The CDR3 contains 15 residues. Germline-derived CDR1 and CDR2 are SEHNR and FQNEAQ (reference sequence). V lost 5 bases, J lost 4 bases, and 6 bases stayed unmatched. This CDR3 reads CASSPGTGGHYEQYF. DNA of the CDR3: TGTGCCAGCAGCCCGGGGACAGGGGGCCATTACGAGCAGTACTTC.

This sequence joins TRBV6-1 and TRBJ2-1; D is ambiguous. The germline V and J ends were trimmed by 0 bases and 0 bases, with 6 bases remaining between them. The CDR3 has 15 amino acids. Germline V gene lookup returns CDR1 MNHNS and CDR2 SASEGT. CDR3 in DNA: TGTGCCAGCAGTGAAGCAGTGAGCTCCTACAATGAGCAGTTCTTC. The encoded protein is CASSEAVSSYNEQFF.

The chain uses TRBV29-1 and TRBJ2-7; D is possibly TRBD1 (6 bases). This CDR3 comprises 15 residues. The germline V gene encodes CDR1 SQVTM and CDR2 ANQGSEA. The V gene lost 5 bases and the J gene lost 6 bases, with 23 bases spanning the gap. CDR3 nucleotides: TGCAGCGTTCCGACAGGAATGGGGCTCGCCGGCGAGCAGTACTTC. It is translated as CSVPTGMGLAGEQYF.

The chain carries TRBV9 and TRBJ1-2; D is perhaps TRBD1 (6 bases). Germline V gene data show CDR1 as SGDLS and CDR2 as YYNGEE. V was pared by 7 bases and J by 2 bases, with 18 bases between. The CDR3 is 15 amino acids. CDR3 residues: CASSEGGVANYGYTF. Written as DNA, the CDR3 is TGTGCCAGCTCGGAAGGGGGGGTGGCAAACTATGGCTACACCTTC.

The CDR3 sequence: CASSQQGLPYEQYF. As DNA, the CDR3 is TGTGCCAGCAGTCAACAGGGATTGCCCTACGAGCAGTACTTC. The rearrangement uses TRBV6-5 and TRBJ2-5, with D possibly matching TRBD1 (6 bases). TRBJ2-7 matches the DNA end more closely, so the J call is doubtful. This CDR3 has 14 amino acids. Germline CDR1 is MNHEY and CDR2 is SVGAGI.

The chain has TRBV14 and TRBJ2-7, with a possible D match to TRBD1 (6 bases). Germline loops: CDR1 SGHDN, CDR2 FVKESK. Trimming shortened V by 4 bases and J by 0 bases, and 16 bases separated the two germline ends. The CDR3 covers 16 residues. The CDR3 loop is CASSPGQPLSSYEQYF. The CDR3, as DNA: TGTGCCAGCAGCCCCGGACAGCCCCTGAGCTCCTACGAGCAGTACTTC.

This chain connects TRBV18 to TRBJ2-3, with D maybe TRBD2 (5 bases). The CDR3 extends over 17 amino acids. V lost 6 bases to trimming and J lost 3 bases, with 22 bases between them. Germline lookup yields CDR1 KGHSH and CDR2 LQKENI. The CDR3 loop is CASSPLGPSTGTDTQYF. The CDR3 DNA reads as TGTGCCAGCTCGCCATTAGGACCCTCGACGGGGACAGATACGCAGTATTTT.

The table lists this clone with a count of one. The CDR3 spells CASSEYSGGDNEQFF. For the CDR3, the DNA is TGTGCCAGCAGTGAATATAGCGGGGGTGACAATGAGCAGTTCTTC. V is TRBV25-1 and J is TRBJ2-1; 9 positions match TRBD2. Germline V lookup: CDR1 MGHDK, CDR2 SYGVNS. Trimming took 0 bases from V and 5 from J; bases not matched to a gene: 2. The CDR3 extends over 15 amino acids.

The chain couples TRBV11-2 to TRBJ1-5, with 7 bases aligning to TRBD1. V was pared by 5 bases and J by 2 bases, with 9 bases of the junction left unmatched. The CDR3 runs 16 residues. Germline V gene lookup returns CDR1 SGHAT and CDR2 FQNNGV. The DNA for the CDR3 is TGTGCCAGCAGCCTCAGTGATACAGGGGGCAATCAGCCCCAGCATTTT. Its protein product is CASSLSDTGGNQPQHF.

The chain couples TRBV7-2 to TRBJ2-2, with 8 bases fitting TRBD2. Germline values: CDR1 SGHTA, CDR2 FQGNSA. V trimming: 5 bases; J trimming: 11 bases; junction bases outside the gene matches: 10. This CDR3 has 14 amino acids. CDR3 loop: CASSLTRAGGELFF. Here the CDR3 DNA reads TGTGCCAGCAGCCTTACCCGGGCGGGGGGAGAGCTGTTTTTT.

This clone was seen a single time. One end of the junction varies from germline; a read error may be responsible. This CDR3 is CASSLAVRGPF. The CDR3 DNA sequence: TGTGCCAGCAGCTTGGCCGTCAGGGGTCCCTTC. The V call is TRBV5-8, the J call TRBJ2-7, with D perhaps matching TRBD1 (6 bases). In germline, CDR1 is SGHTS, CDR2 YDEGEE. This CDR3 has 11 amino acids.

The V and J genes are TRBV27 and TRBJ2-1; TRBD1 might be the D (7 bases). Germline assignment: CDR1 MNHEY and CDR2 SMNVEV (reference sequence). Deletions cut 3 bases from V and 9 bases from J, with 18 bases between. The CDR3 consists of 15 residues. CDR3 DNA: TGTGCCAGCAGTTTTGTGGAGGGGGCCTCCAGTGAGCAGTTCTTC. Translation: CASSFVEGASSEQFF.